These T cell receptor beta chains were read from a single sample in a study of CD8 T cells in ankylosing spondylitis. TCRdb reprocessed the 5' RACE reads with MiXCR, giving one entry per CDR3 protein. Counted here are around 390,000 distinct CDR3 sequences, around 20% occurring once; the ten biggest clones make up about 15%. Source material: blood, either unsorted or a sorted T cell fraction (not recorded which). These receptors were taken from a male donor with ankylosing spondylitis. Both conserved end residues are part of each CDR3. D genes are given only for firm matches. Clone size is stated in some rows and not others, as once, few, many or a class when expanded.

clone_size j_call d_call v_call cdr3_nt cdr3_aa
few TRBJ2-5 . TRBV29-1 TGCAGCGCGGAACAGGGATACCAGTACTTC CSAEQGYQYF
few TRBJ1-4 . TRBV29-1 TGCAGCGTTGAAGTGGAGCCCGAAAAACTGTTTTTT CSVEVEPEKLFF
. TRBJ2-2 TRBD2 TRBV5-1 TGCGCCAGCAGTTTGATAGCGGGAGGGACCGGGGAGCTGTTTTTT CASSLIAGGTGELFF
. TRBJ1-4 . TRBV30 TGTGCCTGGAACAGAGGCCGCACGGGTGAAAAACTGTTTTTT CAWNRGRTGEKLFF
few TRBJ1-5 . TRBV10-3 TGTGCCATCAGTCAGGGGTTCAATCAGCCCCAGCATTTT CAISQGFNQPQHF
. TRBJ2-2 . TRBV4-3 TGCGCCAGCAGCCGGATCGGGACAACGAACACCGGGGAGCTGTTTTTT CASSRIGTTNTGELFF
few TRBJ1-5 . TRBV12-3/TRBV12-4 TGTGCCAGCAGCCGATCATCTTCGCCCCAGCATTTT CASSRSSSPQHF
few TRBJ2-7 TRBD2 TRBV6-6 TGTGCCAGCAGGGCTAGCGGGAGGCCCCAGTACTTC CASRASGRPQYF
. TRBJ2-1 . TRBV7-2 TGTGCCAGCGAGGGATCGAAACAGGCGCCCTCCTACAATGAGCAGTTCTTC CASEGSKQAPSYNEQFF
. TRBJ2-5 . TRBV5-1 TGCGCCAGCAGCTTGGGGAGCCTCCAAGAGACCCAGTACTTC CASSLGSLQETQYF
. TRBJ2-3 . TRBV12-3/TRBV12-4 TGTGCCAGCAGCCCGACCATCACAGATACGCAGTATTTT CASSPTITDTQYF
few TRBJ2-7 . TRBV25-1 TGTGCCAGCAGTCGTCAGGGGATCTACGAGCAGTACTTC CASSRQGIYEQYF
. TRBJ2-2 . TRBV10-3 TGTGCCATTGGCGAGTCGGCGAACACCGGGGAGCTGTTTTTT CAIGESANTGELFF
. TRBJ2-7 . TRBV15 TGTGCCACCAGAGAAGGCAGGGTCAGCACCTACGAGCAGTACTTC CATREGRVSTYEQYF
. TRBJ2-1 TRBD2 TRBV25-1 TGTGCCAGCAGTGATTCCGCCGGGACTAGAAAACAGTTCTTC CASSDSAGTRKQFF
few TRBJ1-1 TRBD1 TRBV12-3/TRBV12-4 TGTGCCAGCAGAGACACCCAGACAGGGGGTGCTGAAGCTTTCTTT CASRDTQTGGAEAFF
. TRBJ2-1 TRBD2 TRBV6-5 TGTGCCAGCAGTTTGAGACCTGGGACTAGCGTTTACAATGAGCAGTTCTTC CASSLRPGTSVYNEQFF
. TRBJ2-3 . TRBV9 TGTGCCAGCAGCACGGAGGGGGTGAACCAGGTAACAGATACGCAGTATTTT CASSTEGVNQVTDTQYF
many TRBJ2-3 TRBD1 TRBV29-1 TGCAGCGTTGAAGATTTAACAGGGGGACCAGATACGCAGTATTTT CSVEDLTGGPDTQYF
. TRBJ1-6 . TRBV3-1 TGTGCCAGCAGCCAAGATAAACGGGGGGTCCGCTATAATTCACCCCTCCACTTT CASSQDKRGVRYNSPLHF
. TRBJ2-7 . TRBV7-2 TGTGCCAGCAGCTTAAAAGTCAACGAGCAGTACTTC CASSLKVNEQYF
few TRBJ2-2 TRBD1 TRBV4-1 TGCGCCAGCAGCCGGACAGGGGGCCACACCGGGGAGCTGTTTTTT CASSRTGGHTGELFF
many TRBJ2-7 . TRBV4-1 TGCGCCAGCAGCCAAACGTGGGCGTCCTACGAGCAGTACTTC CASSQTWASYEQYF
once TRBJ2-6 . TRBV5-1 TGCGCCAGCAGCATGGTTGGGACTGGGGCCAACGTCCTGACTTTC CASSMVGTGANVLTF
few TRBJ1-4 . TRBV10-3 TGTGCCATCAAGAGGGGTTCGAATGAAAAACTGTTTTTT CAIKRGSNEKLFF
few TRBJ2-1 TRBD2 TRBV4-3 TGCGCCAGCAGCCAAGACCCCCCGACTAGCCGAGTACGGTTTTTGCAGTTCTTC CASSQDPPTSRVRFLQFF
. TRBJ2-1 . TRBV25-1 TGTGCCAGCATGGCGGAGCATTACAATGAGCAGTTCTTC CASMAEHYNEQFF
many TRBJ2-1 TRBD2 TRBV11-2 TGTGCCAGCCGCCTAGCGGGGTCTTACAATGAGCAGTTCTTC CASRLAGSYNEQFF
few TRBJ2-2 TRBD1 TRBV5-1 TGCGCCAGCAAAAGACAGGGGCACACCGGGGAGCTGTTTTTT CASKRQGHTGELFF
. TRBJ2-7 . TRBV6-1 TGTGCCAGCAGAGCGGGACAACCCTACGAGCAGTACTTC CASRAGQPYEQYF
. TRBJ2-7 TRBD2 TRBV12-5 TGTGCTAGTGGTTTGGGACTTAGCGGGCTCCACCACTTC CASGLGLSGLHHF
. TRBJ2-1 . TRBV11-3 TGTGCCAGCAGCTTAACTCGTCCCGTACCTGAGCAGTTCTTC CASSLTRPVPEQFF
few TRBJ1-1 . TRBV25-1 TGTGCCAGCAGTGATTTCGGCCCCAAGCTGCCTGAAGCTTTCTTT CASSDFGPKLPEAFF
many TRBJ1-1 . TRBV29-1 TGCAGCGTACCAGAGACAGGGAACACTGAAGCTTTCTTT CSVPETGNTEAFF
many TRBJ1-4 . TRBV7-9 TGTGCCAGCAGCTTATTGGCCGGCAGAGAAAAACTGTTTTTT CASSLLAGREKLFF
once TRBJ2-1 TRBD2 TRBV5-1 TGCGCCAGCAGAGAGGGACTAGCCGTAATTAATGAGCAGTTCTTC CASREGLAVINEQFF
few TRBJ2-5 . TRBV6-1 TGTGCCAGCAGGGGTATCGAGACCCAGTACTTC CASRGIETQYF
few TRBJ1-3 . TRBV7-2 TGTGCCAGCAGCTTAGTAGGCCGATTTGGAAACACCATATATTTT CASSLVGRFGNTIYF
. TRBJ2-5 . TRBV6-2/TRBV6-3 TGTGCCAGCAGCTTGGGGGCAGGGTTTCGAGAGACCCAGTACTTC CASSLGAGFRETQYF
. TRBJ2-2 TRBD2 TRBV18 TGTGCCAGCTCACCACCCTCTGCCGGGACTACAACCGGGGAGCTGTTTTTT CASSPPSAGTTTGELFF